The 10 T cell receptor beta chains in this list originate from one sample, sequenced in a study of blood T cell repertoires in COVID-19. Only in-frame clones appear in the TCRdb table, and some are missing; sequencing was by immunoSEQ multiplex PCR. Among some 330,000 clones, roughly four fifths were seen once, and the ten largest hold 5.1%. The sample was PBMCs or T cells enriched from blood (not recorded which). Source of these receptors: a woman aged 45 to 65 who had recovered from COVID-19.

This clone appeared once. This chain links TRBV5-6 with TRBJ2-3; no reliable D call. The CDR3 consists of 13 residues. V lost 4 bases and J lost 4, with 10 bases in between. CDR1 and CDR2 (germline): SGHDT, YYEEEE. This CDR3 reads CASSPPAADTQYF. The DNA of the CDR3 is TGTGCCAGCAGCCCCCCGGCGGCAGATACGCAGTATTTT.

This chain links TRBV30 with TRBJ1-1; D gene unclear. Germline V gene data show CDR1 as GTSNPN and CDR2 as SVGIG (reference sequence). CDR3 length: 14 residues. The ends were cut back, 3 bases at V and 2 bases at J, with 13 bases in the middle. This chain's CDR3 is CAWRRGAVNTEAFF. In DNA, the CDR3 is TGTGCCTGGAGACGTGGAGCAGTTAACACTGAAGCTTTCTTT.

The chain recombines TRBV5-1 with TRBJ1-6, with 7 bases fitting TRBD1. The CDR3 has 18 residues. Germline trimming cut 3 bases from V and 7 bases from J; bases unmatched to any gene: 16. Germline V gene lookup returns CDR1 SGHRS and CDR2 YFSETQ. CDR3 protein: CASSSGQNSGTANSPLHF. The CDR3 DNA sequence: TGCGCCAGCAGCTCTGGTCAAAACTCCGGGACAGCGAATTCACCCCTCCACTTT.

CDR3 residues: CASSLAPGTTGELFF. The CDR3 DNA is TGCGCCAGCAGCTTGGCCCCTGGGACAACCGGGGAGCTGTTTTTT. The chain is built from TRBV5-1 and TRBJ2-2, with a weak D call TRBD1 (6 bases). This CDR3 spans 15 amino acids. Germline CDR1 reads SGHRS; CDR2 reads YFSETQ. V gave up 0 bases and J gave up 5 bases, with 11 bases separating them.

The chain employs TRBV6-5 and TRBJ1-1; D remains ambiguous. This CDR3 has 13 amino acids. CDR1 and CDR2 from the germline V gene are MNHEY and SVGAGI. Trimming removed 2 bases at V and 4 bases at J, with 8 bases between. CDR3 sequence: CASSYARSTEAFF. Written as DNA, the CDR3 is TGTGCCAGCAGTTACGCAAGGAGCACTGAAGCTTTCTTT.

The chain employs TRBV5-4 and TRBJ2-3; 12 positions agree with TRBD2. The CDR3 spans 18 residues. Trimming cost V 0 bases and J 0 bases; bases outside gene matches: 5. Germline V gene data show CDR1 as SGHNT and CDR2 as YYREEE (reference sequence). CDR3 in DNA: TGTGCCAGCAGCTTGGATACTAGCGGGAGGCCTAGCACAGATACGCAGTATTTT. Translation: CASSLDTSGRPSTDTQYF.

The V and J genes are TRBV15 and TRBJ2-7, with TRBD2 identical over 7 bases. CDR3 size: 14 residues. The J segment lost 7 bases and the V segment lost 6 bases, leaving 12 bases of the junction unmatched. Germline values: CDR1 LNHNV, CDR2 YYDKDF (reference sequence). The CDR3 DNA is TGTGCCACCAGTCCTAACTTCCGGGGGGATGAGCAGTACTTC. Its protein is CATSPNFRGDEQYF.

Comments on this clone: The identical CDR3 is also encoded by other nucleotide sequences in the sample. The chain is built from TRBV19 and TRBJ1-1; possibly TRBD1 for D (5 bases). Germline CDR1 reads LNHDA; CDR2 reads SQIVND (reference sequence). The CDR3 contains 14 residues. Trimming took off 5 bases at V and 0 bases at J, with 10 bases between the two ends. In DNA form, the CDR3 reads TGTGCCAGTAGTCGAACAGGCATGAACACTGAAGCTTTCTTT. Its protein is CASSRTGMNTEAFF.

V is TRBV10-3 and J is TRBJ1-2; 8 bases line up with TRBD1. The germline gives CDR1 ENHRY, CDR2 SYGVKD. The J segment lost 0 bases and the V segment lost 5 bases, leaving 5 bases of the junction unmatched. The length of the CDR3 is 15 residues. The CDR3 region is CAISSGTGANYGYTF. CDR3 nucleotide sequence: TGTGCCATCAGTAGCGGGACAGGCGCTAACTATGGCTACACCTTC.

The gene calls are TRBV6-1 and TRBJ2-3; 10 positions agree with TRBD2. CDR3 size: 15 residues. CDR1 and CDR2 from the germline V gene are MNHNS and SASEGT. After removal of 4 bases from V and 6 bases from J, the junction contained 7 bases not matched to a gene. CDR3 sequence reads: CASSAAGGPPDTQYF. CDR3 in DNA: TGTGCCAGCAGTGCAGCGGGAGGGCCGCCCGATACGCAGTATTTT.